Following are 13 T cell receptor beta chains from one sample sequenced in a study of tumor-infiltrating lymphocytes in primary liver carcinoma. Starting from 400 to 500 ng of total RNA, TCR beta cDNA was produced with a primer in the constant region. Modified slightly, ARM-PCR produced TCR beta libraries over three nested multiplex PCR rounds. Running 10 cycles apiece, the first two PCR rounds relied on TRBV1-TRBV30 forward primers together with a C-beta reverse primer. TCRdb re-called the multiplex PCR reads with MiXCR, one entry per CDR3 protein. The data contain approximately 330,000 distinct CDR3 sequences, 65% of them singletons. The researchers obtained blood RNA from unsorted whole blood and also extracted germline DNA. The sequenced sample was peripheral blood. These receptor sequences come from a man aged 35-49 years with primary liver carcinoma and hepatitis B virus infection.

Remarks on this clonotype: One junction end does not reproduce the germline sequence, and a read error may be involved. The CDR3 region is CTSSENRLSTQYF. The CDR3 nucleotides are TGTACCAGCAGCGAGAACCGCTTGAGCACTCAGTACTTC. This chain connects TRBV11-2 to TRBJ2-4; D is unresolved. The V gene's germline CDR1 is SGHAT and CDR2 FQNNGV. The CDR3 totals 13 residues.

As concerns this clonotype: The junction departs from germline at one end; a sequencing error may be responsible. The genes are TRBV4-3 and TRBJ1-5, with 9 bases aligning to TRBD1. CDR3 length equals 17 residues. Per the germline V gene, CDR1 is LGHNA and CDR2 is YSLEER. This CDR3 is CASSQEWDRACNQSQHF. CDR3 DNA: TGCGCCAGCAGCCAAGAATGGGACAGGGCGTGCAATCAGTCCCAGCATTTT.

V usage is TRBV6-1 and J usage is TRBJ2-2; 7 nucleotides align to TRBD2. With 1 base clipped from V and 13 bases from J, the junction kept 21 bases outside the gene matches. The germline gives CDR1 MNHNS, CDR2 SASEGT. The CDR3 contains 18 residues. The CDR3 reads CASSEVFGTNYITGTLFF. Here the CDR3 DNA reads TGTGCCAGCAGTGAAGTGTTCGGGACTAACTACATCACCGGGACGCTGTTTTTT.

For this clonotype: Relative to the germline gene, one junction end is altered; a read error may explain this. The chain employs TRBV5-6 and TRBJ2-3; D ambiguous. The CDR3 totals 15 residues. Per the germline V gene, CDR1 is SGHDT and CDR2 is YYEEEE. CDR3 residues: CTSVSSYGGTDTQYF. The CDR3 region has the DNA TGTACCAGCGTTTCTTCGTACGGAGGCACAGATACGCAGTATTTT.

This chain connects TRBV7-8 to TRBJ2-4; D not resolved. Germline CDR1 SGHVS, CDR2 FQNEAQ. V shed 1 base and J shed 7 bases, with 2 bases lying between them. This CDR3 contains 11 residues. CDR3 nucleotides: TGTGCCAGCAGCTTAGTTAACATTCAGTACTTC. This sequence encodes CASSLVNIQYF.

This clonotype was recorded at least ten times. CDR3 protein: CASSLGYGNYGYTF. The CDR3, as DNA: TGTGCCAGCAGTTTAGGATACGGCAACTATGGCTACACCTTC. The chain recombines TRBV12-3 or TRBV12-4 with TRBJ1-2; D remains ambiguous. CDR3 size: 14 residues. The V gene lost 1 base and the J gene lost 2 bases, with 8 bases spanning the gap.

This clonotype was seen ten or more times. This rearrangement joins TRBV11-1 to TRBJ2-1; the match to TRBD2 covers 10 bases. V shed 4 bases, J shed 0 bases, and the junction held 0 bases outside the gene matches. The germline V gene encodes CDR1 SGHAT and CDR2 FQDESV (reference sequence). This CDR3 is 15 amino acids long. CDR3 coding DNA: TGTGCCAGCAGCTCTAGCGGGAGCTCCTACAATGAGCAGTTCTTC. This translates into CASSSSGSSYNEQFF.

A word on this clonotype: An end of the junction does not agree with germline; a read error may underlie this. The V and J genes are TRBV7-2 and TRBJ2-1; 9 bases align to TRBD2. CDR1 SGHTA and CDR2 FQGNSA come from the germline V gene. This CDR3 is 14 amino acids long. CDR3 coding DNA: TGTGCCAGCAGCGAGGGACTAGCAACCAATGAGGAGTTCTTC. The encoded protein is CASSEGLATNEEFF.

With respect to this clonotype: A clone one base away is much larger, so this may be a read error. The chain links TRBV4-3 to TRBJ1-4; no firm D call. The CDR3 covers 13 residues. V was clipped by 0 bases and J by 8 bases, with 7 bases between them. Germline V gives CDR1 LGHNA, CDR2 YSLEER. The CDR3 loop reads CASSQDREEKLFF. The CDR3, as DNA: TGCGCCAGCAGCCAAGATCGAGAAGAAAAACTGTTTTTT.

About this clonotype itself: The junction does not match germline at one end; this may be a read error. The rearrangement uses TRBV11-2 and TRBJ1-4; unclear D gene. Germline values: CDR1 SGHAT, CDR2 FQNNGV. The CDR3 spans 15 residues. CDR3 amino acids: CTRSQWGGDNEKLFF. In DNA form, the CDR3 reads TGTACCAGAAGCCAGTGGGGAGGCGATAATGAAAAACTGTTTTTT.

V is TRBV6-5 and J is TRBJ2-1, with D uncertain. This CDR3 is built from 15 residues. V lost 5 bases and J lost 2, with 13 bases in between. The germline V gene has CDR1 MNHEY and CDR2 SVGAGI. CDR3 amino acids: CASSPEVETYNEQFF. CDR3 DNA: TGTGCCAGCAGTCCTGAGGTGGAGACCTACAATGAGCAGTTCTTC.

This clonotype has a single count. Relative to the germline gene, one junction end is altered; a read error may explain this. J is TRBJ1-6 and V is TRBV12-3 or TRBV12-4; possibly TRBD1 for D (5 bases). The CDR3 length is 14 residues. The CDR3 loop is CASRPGAPNSPLYF. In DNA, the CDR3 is TGTGCCAGCAGGCCCGGGGCCCCAAATTCACCCCTCTACTTT.

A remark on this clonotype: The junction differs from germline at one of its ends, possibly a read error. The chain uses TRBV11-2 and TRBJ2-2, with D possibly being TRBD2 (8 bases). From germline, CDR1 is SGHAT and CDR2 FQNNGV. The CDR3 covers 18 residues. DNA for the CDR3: TGTGCCAGCACTCGCACAGGGGCCCGGGAGGGGGTCACCGGGGAACTGTTTTTT. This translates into CASTRTGAREGVTGELFF.